This T cell receptor beta chain is drawn from a study of glioma-infiltrating T cells. Using RNA template, CDR3s of TCR alpha and beta were amplified with iRepertoire arm-PCR. MiXCR, run by TCRdb on the multiplex PCR reads, gives a single entry per CDR3 protein. The sample consists of around 850 distinct CDR3 sequences, about a sixth of them appearing once. This clonotype was observed many times. There are 13 residues in the CDR3. CDR1 and CDR2 from the germline V gene are SQVTM and ANQGSEA. V was pared by 2 bases and J by 5 bases, with 12 bases between. The sequencing input was glioma tissue, nonneoplastic brain tissue, or PBMCs (not recorded which). J is TRBJ1-2 and V is TRBV29-1, with D possibly being TRBD1 (5 bases). The TCR originated in a human donor with low-grade glioma or glioblastoma, undergoing nonglioma brain surgery, or in good health (not recorded which). The chain's CDR3 is CSVERGSRYGYTF. In DNA form, the CDR3 reads TGCAGCGTTGAACGGGGCAGCAGATATGGCTACACCTTC.